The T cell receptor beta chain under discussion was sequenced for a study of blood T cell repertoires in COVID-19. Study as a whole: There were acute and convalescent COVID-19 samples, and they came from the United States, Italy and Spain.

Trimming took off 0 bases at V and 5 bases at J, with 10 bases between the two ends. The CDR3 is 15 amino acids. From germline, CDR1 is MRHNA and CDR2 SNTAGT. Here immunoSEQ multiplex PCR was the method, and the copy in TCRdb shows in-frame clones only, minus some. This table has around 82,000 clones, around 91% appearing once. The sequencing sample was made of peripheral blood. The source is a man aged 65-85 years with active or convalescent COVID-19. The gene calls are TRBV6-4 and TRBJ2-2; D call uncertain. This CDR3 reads CASSDSPHPTGELFF. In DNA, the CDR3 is TGTGCCAGCAGTGACTCCCCACACCCGACCGGGGAGCTGTTTTTT.